This T cell receptor beta chain was obtained from a study of CD8 T cells in ankylosing spondylitis. Broader study findings: Characteristic, it appeared, of ankylosing spondylitis blood was a TCR beta motif of eight highly homologous variants. In ankylosing spondylitis patients, matched synovial fluid reportedly showed significant enrichment of disease-linked clones. Disease-linked clones had a CD8+ phenotype and relatively low frequency in peripheral blood.

This clonotype was seen a few times. What it binds is not known. With 0 bases removed from V and 5 bases from J, the gap between germline ends came to 19 bases. The CDR3 runs to 17 residues. Germline CDR1 and CDR2: SGHDN and FVKESK. Quantitative 5'-RACE with molecular barcodes generated TCR beta libraries. Via MiXCR, TCRdb re-called the 5' RACE reads, giving one row per CDR3 protein. The top ten hold around a third of the sample, which has approximately 140,000 distinct CDR3 sequences, more than 15% seen once. This sequence was found in a male donor with ankylosing spondylitis. The V call is TRBV14, the J call TRBJ2-5; either TRBD1 or TRBD2 may supply D (5 bases each). Sequencing was carried out using blood, either unsorted or a sorted T cell fraction (not recorded which). The CDR3 is CASSQDWGSVEVETQYF. The CDR3 region has the DNA TGTGCCAGCAGCCAAGATTGGGGGTCAGTAGAAGTGGAGACCCAGTACTTC.